The rows below give T cell receptor beta chains drawn from one sample of a study of cytomegalovirus exposure and HLA in healthy donors. Some clones are missing from TCRdb's copy, which holds only in-frame ones; the method was immunoSEQ multiplex PCR. The sample has roughly 150,000 clones, around 73% seen once. Material: PBMCs. Receptor source: a woman younger than 30 in good health and CMV-seropositive. Both conserved end residues are part of each CDR3. A D gene is named only where the DNA matches it firmly. Clone size appears in some rows only: once, few, many, or a class for an expanded clone.

TRBV7-9	TRBJ2-3	TRBD2	few	CASSRGLAGTDTQYF	TGTGCCAGCAGCCGTGGACTAGCGGGTACAGATACGCAGTATTTT
TRBV19	TRBJ1-5	-	-	CASSGGFNQPQHF	TGTGCCAGCTCCGGGGGTTTCAATCAGCCCCAGCATTTT
TRBV27	TRBJ1-5	-	once	CASSPSGLNQPQHF	TGTGCCAGCAGTCCCAGCGGGCTGAATCAGCCCCAGCATTTT
TRBV30	TRBJ1-5	TRBD1	-	CAWGDRGKPQHF	TGTGCCTGGGGGGACAGGGGAAAGCCCCAGCATTTT
TRBV27	TRBJ2-3	TRBD2	few	CASSLLRGLVAGGLLGTDTQYF	TGTGCCAGCAGTTTACTGCGAGGGTTGGTAGCGGGGGGACTCCTTGGCACAGATACGCAGTATTTT
TRBV7-2	TRBJ1-5	-	few	CASSLAGAGHNQPQHF	TGTGCCAGCAGCTTAGCGGGGGCAGGTCACAATCAGCCCCAGCATTTT
TRBV27	TRBJ2-5	TRBD2	-	CASSLSRGSGGDAGTQYF	TGTGCCAGCAGTTTATCCCGCGGGAGCGGGGGGGACGCGGGGACCCAGTACTTC
TRBV7-7	TRBJ2-7	-	once	CASSLDSSGAYEQYF	TGTGCTAGCAGCTTAGATTCCAGCGGCGCCTACGAGCAGTACTTC
TRBV25-1	TRBJ2-7	TRBD1	-	CASSRGNEQYF	TGTGCCAGCAGCAGGGGGAACGAGCAGTACTTC
TRBV6-5	TRBJ1-4	TRBD1	few	CASSRTGSTNEKLFF	TGTGCCAGCAGTCGGACAGGGTCTACTAATGAAAAACTGTTTTTT
TRBV7-2	TRBJ2-7	-	-	CASSLVDRWGSYEQYF	TGTGCCAGCAGCTTAGTAGACAGATGGGGATCCTACGAGCAGTACTTC
TRBV18	TRBJ2-3	-	-	CASSPALATDTQYF	TGTGCCAGCTCACCGGCCCTGGCTACAGATACGCAGTATTTT
TRBV27	TRBJ1-1	TRBD1	-	CASSSQGANTEAFF	TGTGCCAGCAGTTCACAGGGGGCTAACACTGAAGCTTTCTTT
TRBV5-1	TRBJ1-5	-	-	CASSLDLGRNQPQHF	TGCGCCAGCAGCTTGGATCTGGGGCGGAATCAGCCCCAGCATTTT
TRBV28	TRBJ2-5	-	-	CASSLGQGKQTQYF	TGTGCCAGCAGTTTGGGTCAGGGGAAACAGACCCAGTACTTC
TRBV2	TRBJ1-3	-	once	CASSDYVNTIYF	TGTGCCAGCAGTGACTATGTGAACACCATATATTTT
TRBV9	TRBJ2-3	TRBD2	once	CASSVAAGATDTQYF	TGTGCCAGCAGCGTAGCAGCGGGAGCCACAGATACGCAGTATTTT
TRBV4-2	TRBJ2-7	TRBD2	-	CASSQSGGRYEQYF	TGTGCCAGCAGCCAATCGGGGGGGCGCTACGAGCAGTACTTC
TRBV28	TRBJ1-1	-	once	CASSLYGSTNTEAFF	TGTGCCAGCAGTTTATACGGGTCGACGAACACTGAAGCTTTCTTT
TRBV9	TRBJ1-5	-	-	CASSVDGLNQPQHF	TGTGCCAGCAGCGTAGACGGTCTTAATCAGCCCCAGCATTTT
TRBV7-3	TRBJ2-1	TRBD2	-	CASSLNPTGLAVSYNEQFF	TGTGCCAGCAGCTTAAACCCCACGGGACTAGCGGTCTCCTACAATGAGCAGTTCTTC
TRBV5-1	TRBJ2-3	-	-	CASRATGSDTQYF	TGCGCCAGCAGAGCAACAGGGTCAGATACGCAGTATTTT
TRBV7-6	TRBJ1-4	TRBD1	-	CASSFLHRGEKLFF	TGTGCCAGCAGCTTTCTCCACAGGGGGGAAAAACTGTTTTTT
TRBV5-5	TRBJ1-2	-	-	CASSLEGGYGYTF	TGTGCCAGCAGCTTAGAAGGAGGGTATGGCTACACCTTC
TRBV9	TRBJ2-7	-	-	CASSLRGQEGDEQYF	TGTGCCAGCAGCCTTAGGGGTCAGGAAGGAGACGAGCAGTACTTC
TRBV19	TRBJ1-4	TRBD1	few	CASKTGGESEKLFF	TGTGCCAGTAAGACAGGGGGAGAGAGTGAAAAACTGTTTTTT
TRBV2	TRBJ2-3	-	few	CASSQTDTQYF	TGTGCCAGCAGCCAAACAGATACGCAGTATTTT
TRBV7-2	TRBJ2-1	-	few	CASSLGGDFYNEQFF	TGTGCCAGCAGCTTAGGGGGGGACTTTTACAATGAGCAGTTCTTC
TRBV29-1	TRBJ2-1	TRBD2	-	CSVDNQGLAGDEQFF	TGCAGCGTTGACAACCAGGGACTAGCGGGGGATGAGCAGTTCTTC
TRBV6-5	TRBJ1-4	TRBD1	-	CASSSRSGGKNEKLFF	TGTGCCAGCAGTTCTCGGTCAGGGGGTAAAAATGAAAAACTGTTTTTT
TRBV11-2	TRBJ2-7	-	-	CASSLDRAEQYF	TGTGCCAGCAGCTTAGACAGGGCCGAGCAGTACTTC
TRBV5-6	TRBJ1-5	-	few	CASSRWGTPVSNQPQHF	TGTGCCAGCAGCCGATGGGGGACTCCCGTTAGCAATCAGCCCCAGCATTTT
TRBV19	TRBJ1-5	-	-	CASSMGANNQPQHF	TGTGCCAGTAGTATGGGGGCGAACAATCAGCCCCAGCATTTT
TRBV7-6	TRBJ2-7	-	once	CASSLALDSREQYF	TGTGCCAGCAGCTTAGCTTTGGACAGCCGGGAGCAGTACTTC
TRBV5-6	TRBJ1-2	-	-	CASTGSQLHGYTF	TGTGCCAGCACTGGCAGCCAACTACATGGCTACACCTTC
TRBV6-4	TRBJ1-5	-	few	CASSPGGTGNQPQHF	TGTGCCAGCAGTCCCGGGGGAACCGGCAATCAGCCCCAGCATTTT
TRBV7-3	TRBJ2-7	-	-	CASSSGPSYEQYF	TGTGCCAGCAGCTCCGGTCCGTCCTACGAGCAGTACTTC
TRBV7-2	TRBJ2-1	TRBD1	-	CASSTFGTGAPNEQFF	TGTGCCAGCAGCACGTTCGGGACAGGGGCCCCTAATGAGCAGTTCTTC
TRBV18	TRBJ2-2	-	-	CASSPNSGAGELFF	TGTGCCAGCTCACCAAATTCGGGGGCCGGGGAGCTGTTTTTT
TRBV7-9	TRBJ2-7	TRBD2	-	CASSHIAGETYEQYF	TGTGCCAGCAGCCACATAGCGGGAGAAACTTACGAGCAGTACTTC
TRBV30	TRBJ2-3	-	once	CAWSRGSRTSTDTQYF	TGTGCCTGGAGCAGAGGCAGCCGAACCAGCACAGATACGCAGTATTTT
TRBV9	TRBJ2-5	-	-	CASSPHAIKYQETQYF	TGTGCCAGCAGCCCTCACGCTATCAAGTACCAAGAGACCCAGTACTTC
TRBV5-4	TRBJ1-2	-	-	CASSLSLPGESGYTF	TGTGCCAGCAGCTTGAGTTTGCCAGGGGAGTCTGGCTACACCTTC
TRBV9	TRBJ1-2	-	-	CASSRGGPYGYTF	TGTGCCAGCAGCAGGGGGGGCCCCTATGGCTACACCTTC
TRBV29-1	TRBJ2-7	TRBD1	few	CSVKGQGTYEQYF	TGCAGCGTTAAAGGACAGGGTACCTACGAGCAGTACTTC
TRBV6-5	TRBJ1-1	TRBD1	few	CASSRQGAEAFF	TGTGCCAGCAGTCGCCAGGGGGCTGAAGCTTTCTTT
TRBV27	TRBJ2-5	TRBD2	few	CASSPGGGYVTQYF	TGTGCCAGCAGCCCCGGGGGGGGATATGTGACCCAGTACTTC
TRBV6-5	TRBJ2-1	-	few	CASRLRTGGDEQFF	TGTGCCAGCCGACTCCGAACAGGGGGGGATGAGCAGTTCTTC
TRBV2	TRBJ2-5	-	-	CASSLRVGQETQYF	TGTGCCAGCAGTCTCAGGGTCGGCCAAGAGACCCAGTACTTC
TRBV5-1	TRBJ1-6	-	-	CASSQDTNSPLHF	TGCGCCAGCAGCCAAGACACAAATTCACCCCTCCACTTT
TRBV25-1	TRBJ2-5	TRBD2	once	CASSRTGGGETQYF	TGTGCCAGCAGTCGAACGGGGGGGGGAGAGACCCAGTACTTC
TRBV4-1	TRBJ1-1	-	-	CASSQDRQGRGNTEAFF	TGCGCCAGCAGCCAAGATCGGCAGGGTAGAGGCAACACTGAAGCTTTCTTT
TRBV4-1	TRBJ1-5	TRBD1	-	CASSQDGWGQGNQPQHF	TGCGCCAGCAGCCAAGATGGGTGGGGACAGGGCAATCAGCCCCAGCATTTT
TRBV7-9	TRBJ1-2	-	-	CSSSPREAGYTF	TGTTCCAGCAGCCCTCGGGAGGCAGGTTACACCTTC
TRBV18	TRBJ2-3	-	-	CASSPLSLTGWADTQYF	TGTGCCAGCTCACCATTGAGTCTCACAGGGTGGGCAGATACGCAGTATTTT
TRBV5-8	TRBJ1-2	-	-	CASSLRGLYGYTF	TGTGCCAGCAGCTTGAGGGGCCTCTATGGCTACACCTTC
TRBV28	TRBJ2-7	-	-	CASSLLISQGENEQYF	TGTGCCAGCAGTTTATTAATAAGTCAGGGTGAAAACGAGCAGTACTTC